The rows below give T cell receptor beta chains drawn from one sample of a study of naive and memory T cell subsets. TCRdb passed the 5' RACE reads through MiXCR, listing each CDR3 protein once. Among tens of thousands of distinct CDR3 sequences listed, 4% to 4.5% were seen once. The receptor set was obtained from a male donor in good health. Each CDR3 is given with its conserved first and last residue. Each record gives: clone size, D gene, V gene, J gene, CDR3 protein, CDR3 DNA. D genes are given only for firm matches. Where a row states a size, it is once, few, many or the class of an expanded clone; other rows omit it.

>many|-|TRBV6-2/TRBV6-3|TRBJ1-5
CASSYSWGGPQPQHF
TGTGCCAGCAGTTACTCGTGGGGCGGCCCGCAGCCCCAGCATTTT
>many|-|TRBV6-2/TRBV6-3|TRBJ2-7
CASSQVSYEQYF
TGTGCCAGCAGTCAGGTTTCCTACGAGCAGTACTTC
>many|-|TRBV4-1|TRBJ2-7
CASSQVGEPYEQYF
TGCGCCAGCAGCCAAGTCGGAGAGCCCTACGAGCAGTACTTC
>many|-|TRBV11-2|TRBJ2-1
CASSPQLGLSSNNEQFF
TGTGCCAGCAGCCCTCAATTGGGGCTCAGCTCGAACAATGAGCAGTTCTTC
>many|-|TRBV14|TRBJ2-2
CASSPGGTANTGELFF
TGTGCCAGCAGCCCTGGCGGGACCGCGAACACCGGGGAGCTGTTTTTT
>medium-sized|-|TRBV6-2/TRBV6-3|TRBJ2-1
CASSYRTVSYNEQFF
TGTGCCAGCAGCTACCGGACAGTTTCCTACAATGAGCAGTTCTTC
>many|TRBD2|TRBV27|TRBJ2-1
CASSPGLAGAGNEQFF
TGTGCCAGCAGCCCGGGACTAGCGGGAGCGGGCAATGAGCAGTTCTTC
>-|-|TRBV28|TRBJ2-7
CASSFDIASYEQYF
TGTGCCAGCAGTTTCGATATAGCCTCCTACGAGCAGTACTTC
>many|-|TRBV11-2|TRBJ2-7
CASRATLGEQYF
TGTGCCAGCAGGGCAACGTTGGGCGAGCAGTACTTC
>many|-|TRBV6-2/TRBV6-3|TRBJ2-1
CASSRTINEQFF
TGTGCCAGCAGCAGGACTATTAATGAGCAGTTCTTC
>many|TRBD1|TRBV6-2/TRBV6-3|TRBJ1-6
CASSYPGTGFENSPLHF
TGTGCCAGCAGTTACCCCGGGACAGGGTTTGAGAATTCACCCCTCCACTTT
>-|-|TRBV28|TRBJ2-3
CASSLRGSLGDTQYF
TGTGCCAGCAGTTTAAGGGGGAGTTTGGGAGATACGCAGTATTTT
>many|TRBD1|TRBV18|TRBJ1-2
CASSPIWDSGQRYGYTF
TGTGCCAGCTCACCCATTTGGGACTCGGGACAGCGGTATGGCTACACCTTC
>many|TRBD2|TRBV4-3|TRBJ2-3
CASSYSGGAVYTDTQYF
TGCGCCAGCAGCTATAGCGGGGGGGCGGTGTACACAGATACGCAGTATTTT
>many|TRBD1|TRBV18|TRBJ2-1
CASSEGAGEQFF
TGTGCCAGCTCAGAGGGGGCCGGTGAGCAGTTCTTC
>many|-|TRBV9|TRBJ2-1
CASSAPRTEQFF
TGTGCCAGCAGCGCCCCCCGGACTGAGCAGTTCTTC
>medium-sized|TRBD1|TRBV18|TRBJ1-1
CASSPTGGTEAFF
TGTGCCAGCTCACCGACAGGGGGCACTGAAGCTTTCTTT
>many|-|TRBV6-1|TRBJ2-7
CASSETRGQQYF
TGTGCCAGCAGTGAAACGAGGGGCCAGCAGTACTTC
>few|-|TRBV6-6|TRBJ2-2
CASSYGFSTGELFF
TGTGCCAGCAGTTACGGTTTCAGCACCGGGGAGCTGTTTTTT
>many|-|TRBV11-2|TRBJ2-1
CASSFPVALNEQFF
TGTGCCAGCAGCTTCCCCGTGGCCCTCAATGAGCAGTTCTTC
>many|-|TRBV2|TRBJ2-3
CASSGTWGQRTDTQYF
TGTGCCAGCAGTGGCACTTGGGGTCAGCGCACAGATACGCAGTATTTT
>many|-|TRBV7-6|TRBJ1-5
CASSLGNVGANQPQHF
TGTGCCAGCAGCTTAGGAAATGTGGGGGCGAATCAGCCCCAGCATTTT
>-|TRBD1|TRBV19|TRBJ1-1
CASSKFQGRGRGTEAFF
TGTGCCAGTAGTAAGTTCCAAGGCAGGGGGCGCGGGACTGAAGCTTTCTTT
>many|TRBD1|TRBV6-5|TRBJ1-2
CASFGNRAGGDYGYTF
TGTGCCAGCTTTGGGAACCGGGCAGGGGGCGACTATGGCTACACCTTC
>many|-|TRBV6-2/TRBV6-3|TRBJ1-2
CASSYGWGYTF
TGTGCCAGCAGTTACGGATGGGGCTACACCTTC
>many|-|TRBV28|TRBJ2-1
CASSFRVRATSSAFF
TGTGCCAGCAGTTTCCGGGTTCGGGCCACTAGTTCGGCGTTCTTC
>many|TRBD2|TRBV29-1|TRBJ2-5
CSVVTSGRAVETQYF
TGCAGCGTGGTTACTAGCGGGAGGGCCGTGGAGACCCAGTACTTC
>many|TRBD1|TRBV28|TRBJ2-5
CASSSPGTGAGVTQYF
TGTGCCAGCAGCTCTCCGGGGACAGGGGCCGGTGTGACCCAGTACTTC
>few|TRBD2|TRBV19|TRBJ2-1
CASSGTSENEQFF
TGTGCCAGTAGCGGGACTAGCGAAAATGAGCAGTTCTTC
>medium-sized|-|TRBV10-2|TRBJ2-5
CASRLGIQETQYF
TGCGCCAGCAGACTAGGAATCCAAGAGACCCAGTACTTC
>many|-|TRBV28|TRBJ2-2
CASTRPTSGELFF
TGTGCCAGCACTCGCCCCACGTCCGGGGAGCTGTTTTTT
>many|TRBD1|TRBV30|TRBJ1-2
CAWSGGQGAFHYGYTF
TGTGCCTGGAGTGGGGGACAGGGGGCGTTCCACTATGGCTACACCTTC
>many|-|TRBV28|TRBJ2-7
CASKDSTSYEQYF
TGTGCCAGCAAGGACAGCACCTCCTACGAGCAGTACTTC
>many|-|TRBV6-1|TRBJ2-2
CASSVTGGWNTGELFF
TGTGCCAGCAGTGTAACGGGGGGCTGGAACACCGGGGAGCTGTTTTTT
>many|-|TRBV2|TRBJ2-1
CASRKGGAAYNEQFF
TGTGCCAGCAGGAAGGGGGGGGCAGCCTACAATGAGCAGTTCTTC
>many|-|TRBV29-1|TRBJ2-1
CSVAVTDNEQFF
TGCAGCGTTGCAGTGACAGACAATGAGCAGTTCTTC
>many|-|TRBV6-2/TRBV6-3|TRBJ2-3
CASSDNSPPDTQYF
TGTGCCAGCAGTGACAATTCCCCCCCAGATACGCAGTATTTT
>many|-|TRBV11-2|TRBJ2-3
CASGMGFDTQYF
TGTGCCAGCGGGATGGGTTTTGATACGCAGTATTTT
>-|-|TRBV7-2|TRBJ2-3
CASSLVASPADTQYF
TGTGCCAGCAGCTTAGTGGCTAGCCCCGCAGATACGCAGTATTTT
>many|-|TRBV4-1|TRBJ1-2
CASSPTRTESNGYTF
TGCGCCAGCAGCCCGACTCGGACAGAATCGAATGGCTACACCTTC
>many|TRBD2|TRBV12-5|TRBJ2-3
CASRSGGATDTQYF
TGTGCTAGTAGGAGCGGGGGGGCGACAGATACGCAGTATTTT
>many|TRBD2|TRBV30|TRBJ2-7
CAWSSGSGRPGLYEQYF
TGTGCCTGGAGTAGCGGTAGCGGGAGGCCAGGCCTCTACGAGCAGTACTTC
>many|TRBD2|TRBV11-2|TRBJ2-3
CASSLGTRTPSTDTQYF
TGTGCCAGCAGCTTGGGGACTAGAACCCCTAGCACAGATACGCAGTATTTT